A selection of T cell receptor beta chains follows, all from one sample in a study of cytomegalovirus exposure and HLA in healthy donors. TCRdb keeps only in-frame clones here, not all; method: immunoSEQ multiplex PCR. Of 90,000 to 110,000 clones listed, 80% were seen once; the top ten hold 6.9%. Material for sequencing was PBMCs. The receptors come from a man under 40 in good health and CMV-seropositive. The CDR3 runs from the conserved cysteine through the conserved F or W. The D gene is left open where the match is weak. Some rows have no size entry. The others give once, few or many, or a class for an expanded clone.

j_call	clone_size	d_call	v_call	cdr3_aa	cdr3_nt
TRBJ2-1	NA	TRBD2	TRBV27	CASGLAEYNEQFF	TGTGCCAGCGGGCTAGCGGAATACAATGAGCAGTTCTTC
TRBJ2-2	once	TRBD2	TRBV7-9	CASSAGTRVTGELFF	TGTGCCAGCAGCGCAGGGACTAGGGTCACCGGGGAGCTGTTTTTT
TRBJ1-6	NA	NA	TRBV5-6	CASERGGGTYNSPLHF	TGTGCCAGCGAACGAGGCGGGGGAACCTATAATTCACCCCTCCACTTT
TRBJ2-5	NA	TRBD1	TRBV27	CASSFLGTGVQETQYF	TGTGCCAGCAGTTTTCTTGGTACAGGGGTACAAGAGACCCAGTACTTC
TRBJ2-5	NA	TRBD1	TRBV9	CASSAGPGQGGETQYF	TGTGCCAGCAGCGCTGGGCCGGGACAGGGGGGAGAGACCCAGTACTTC
TRBJ2-7	once	NA	TRBV28	CASRFDRNEQYF	TGTGCCAGCAGATTCGACAGGAACGAGCAGTACTTC
TRBJ1-1	NA	NA	TRBV2	CASSLEELNTEAFF	TGTGCCAGCAGCCTTGAGGAGTTGAACACTGAAGCTTTCTTT
TRBJ1-1	NA	NA	TRBV9	CASARGSRNTEAFF	TGTGCCAGTGCGAGGGGGTCTAGGAACACTGAAGCTTTCTTT
TRBJ1-1	NA	TRBD1	TRBV7-8	CASSSNTGGLEAFF	TGTGCCAGCAGCTCTAACACAGGGGGCCTAGAAGCTTTCTTT
TRBJ1-4	NA	NA	TRBV9	CASNFLPDEKLFF	TGTGCCAGCAATTTCCTACCGGATGAAAAACTGTTTTTT
TRBJ2-5	NA	TRBD2	TRBV4-3	CASSQVWGGDSVTQYF	TGCGCCAGCAGCCAAGTTTGGGGGGGTGATTCCGTGACCCAGTACTTC
TRBJ1-2	NA	TRBD1	TRBV5-8	CASSWGTGDNYGYTF	TGTGCCAGCAGCTGGGGGACAGGGGACAACTATGGCTACACCTTC
TRBJ2-3	NA	NA	TRBV6-5	CASSEDRAGTDTQYF	TGTGCCAGCTCTGAGGACCGGGCGGGTACAGATACGCAGTATTTT
TRBJ2-7	once	NA	TRBV6-6	CASSQRSAYGQYF	TGTGCCAGCAGTCAACGGAGCGCCTACGGGCAGTACTTC
TRBJ1-2	NA	NA	TRBV14	CASSYGQDRGYGYTF	TGTGCCAGCAGCTACGGGCAGGATCGGGGTTATGGCTACACCTTC
TRBJ2-5	NA	TRBD1	TRBV6-5	CASSYSVGDSTKQYF	TGTGCCAGCAGTTACAGCGTGGGGGACAGCACCAAGCAGTACTTC
TRBJ2-7	NA	TRBD1	TRBV11-2	CASSFDRAYEQYF	TGTGCCAGCAGCTTCGACAGGGCCTACGAGCAGTACTTC
TRBJ2-5	NA	NA	TRBV7-8	CASSFRDTQETQYF	TGTGCCAGCAGCTTCCGGGACACCCAAGAGACCCAGTACTTC
TRBJ2-1	NA	NA	TRBV27	CASSLSSRPLGEQFF	TGTGCCAGCAGTTTATCGTCCAGGCCACTCGGTGAGCAGTTCTTC
TRBJ1-2	NA	NA	TRBV28	CASNPGSRGYGYTF	TGTGCCTCGAACCCCGGCTCCCGGGGCTATGGCTACACCTTC
TRBJ2-2	NA	NA	TRBV11-2	CASFARMAGRTGELFF	TGTGCCAGCTTTGCTCGTATGGCGGGGCGCACCGGGGAGCTGTTTTTT
TRBJ2-7	once	TRBD1	TRBV5-1	CASSLGQGGEQYF	TGCGCCAGCAGCTTGGGACAGGGGGGCGAGCAGTACTTC
TRBJ2-7	few	NA	TRBV7-2	CASSLVKTAEQYF	TGTGCCAGCAGCTTAGTTAAGACAGCCGAGCAGTACTTC
TRBJ2-5	few	TRBD1	TRBV5-1	CASSAGRQGARETQYF	TGCGCCAGCAGCGCGGGGCGACAGGGGGCCAGGGAGACCCAGTACTTC
TRBJ2-3	once	NA	TRBV30	CAWTPPRRYTDTQYF	TGTGCCTGGACCCCGCCGAGGAGATACACAGATACGCAGTATTTT
TRBJ2-7	NA	NA	TRBV19	CASSGRAHEQYF	TGTGCCAGTAGTGGCAGGGCCCACGAGCAGTACTTC
TRBJ2-1	NA	NA	TRBV4-3	CASSQDALGGFNEQFF	TGCGCCAGCAGCCAAGACGCCCTGGGAGGCTTCAATGAGCAGTTCTTC
TRBJ2-2	few	NA	TRBV27	CASSARLANTGELFF	TGTGCCAGCAGTGCTAGACTAGCGAACACCGGGGAGCTGTTTTTT
TRBJ1-1	NA	NA	TRBV2	CASTPAATTEAFF	TGTGCCAGCACCCCTGCAGCGACTACTGAAGCTTTCTTT
TRBJ1-1	few	TRBD1	TRBV28	CASSLGVRDREAFF	TGTGCCAGCAGTTTAGGGGTCCGGGACAGGGAAGCTTTCTTT
TRBJ1-5	NA	TRBD1	TRBV15	CATSKTGGHNQPQHF	TGTGCCACCAGCAAGACAGGGGGCCACAATCAGCCCCAGCATTTT
TRBJ2-7	NA	TRBD2	TRBV5-4	CASSPGLAKYEQYF	TGTGCCAGCAGCCCGGGACTAGCCAAATACGAGCAGTACTTC
TRBJ1-5	NA	TRBD1	TRBV30	CAWTTGDRQPQHF	TGTGCCTGGACCACAGGGGACCGACAGCCCCAGCATTTT
TRBJ2-5	NA	NA	TRBV5-1	CASSSGDGLQETQYF	TGCGCCAGCAGCTCAGGGGACGGGTTACAAGAGACCCAGTACTTC
TRBJ1-2	NA	TRBD1	TRBV5-4	CASIKTGTGGFYGYTF	TGTGCCAGCATCAAAACCGGGACAGGGGGCTTCTATGGCTACACCTTC
TRBJ2-7	NA	NA	TRBV6-5	CASSSQEGPYEQYF	TGTGCCAGCAGTTCCCAAGAGGGCCCCTACGAGCAGTACTTC
TRBJ1-6	NA	NA	TRBV18	CASSLGRDLGDNSPLHF	TGTGCCAGCTCACTCGGGCGGGATTTAGGGGATAATTCACCCCTCCACTTT
TRBJ1-6	NA	TRBD1	TRBV5-5	CASSLQLGQSMSPLHF	TGTGCCAGCAGCCTACAGCTGGGACAGTCAATGTCACCCCTCCACTTT
TRBJ1-1	NA	NA	TRBV2	CVSSEGGSATEAFF	TGTGTCAGCAGTGAAGGAGGGTCGGCCACTGAAGCTTTCTTT
TRBJ2-2	NA	NA	TRBV6-5	CASSYSIQGTGELFF	TGTGCCAGCAGTTACTCGATCCAGGGCACCGGGGAGCTGTTTTTT
TRBJ2-7	NA	NA	TRBV6-1	CASIGGGSYEQYF	TGTGCCAGCATCGGGGGAGGCTCCTACGAGCAGTACTTC
TRBJ1-2	NA	NA	TRBV6-5	CASSYKLSYGYTF	TGTGCCAGCAGTTACAAATTGAGTTACGGCTACACCTTC
TRBJ2-7	NA	TRBD1	TRBV19	CASSATGKYEQYF	TGTGCCAGTAGTGCGACAGGGAAATACGAGCAGTACTTC
TRBJ1-6	NA	NA	TRBV6-5	CASSLEYRESPLHF	TGTGCCAGCAGTTTGGAATATCGGGAATCACCCCTCCACTTT
TRBJ2-7	NA	TRBD1	TRBV18	CASSPPGGQGDSEQYF	TGTGCCAGCTCACCACCAGGGGGACAGGGGGACTCCGAGCAGTACTTC
TRBJ2-7	NA	NA	TRBV7-9	CASSPNYEQYF	TGTGCCAGCAGCCCCAACTACGAGCAGTACTTC
TRBJ1-2	NA	NA	TRBV12-5	CASGLGPGTSGYTF	TGTGCTAGTGGTTTGGGTCCAGGGACAAGCGGCTACACCTTC
TRBJ1-2	once	TRBD1	TRBV6-1	CASSEAGDRADYGYTF	TGTGCCAGCAGTGAAGCTGGGGACAGGGCCGACTATGGCTACACCTTC
TRBJ1-3	NA	NA	TRBV7-8	CASSLAIRVSGNTIYF	TGTGCCAGCAGCTTAGCGATTCGGGTTTCTGGAAACACCATATATTTT
TRBJ2-5	NA	TRBD2	TRBV4-3	CASSQDSGGAGETQYF	TGCGCCAGCAGCCAGGATAGCGGGGGGGCAGGAGAGACCCAGTACTTC
TRBJ1-1	NA	TRBD1	TRBV5-6	CASSLAAGGLLTEAFF	TGTGCCAGCAGCTTGGCCGCAGGGGGCTTACTCACTGAAGCTTTCTTT
TRBJ2-1	NA	NA	TRBV10-3	CAISERGASYNEQFF	TGTGCCATCAGTGAACGGGGGGCTTCCTACAATGAGCAGTTCTTC
TRBJ2-1	NA	NA	TRBV2	CASKGRAYNEQFF	TGTGCCAGCAAAGGCAGGGCGTACAATGAGCAGTTCTTC